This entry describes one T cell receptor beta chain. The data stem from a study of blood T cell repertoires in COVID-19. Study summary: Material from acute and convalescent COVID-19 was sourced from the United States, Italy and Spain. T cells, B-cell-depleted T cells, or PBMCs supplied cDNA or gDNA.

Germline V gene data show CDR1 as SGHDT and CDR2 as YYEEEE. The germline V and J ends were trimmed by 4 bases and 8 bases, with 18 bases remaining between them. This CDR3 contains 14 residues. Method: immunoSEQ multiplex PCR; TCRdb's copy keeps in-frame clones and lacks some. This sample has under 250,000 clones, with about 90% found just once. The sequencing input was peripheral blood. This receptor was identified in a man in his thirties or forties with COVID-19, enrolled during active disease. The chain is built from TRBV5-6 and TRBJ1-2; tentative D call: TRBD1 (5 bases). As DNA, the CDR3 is TGTGCCAGCAGCCGACTGACAGAAATAAGGGGCTACACCTTC. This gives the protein CASSRLTEIRGYTF.